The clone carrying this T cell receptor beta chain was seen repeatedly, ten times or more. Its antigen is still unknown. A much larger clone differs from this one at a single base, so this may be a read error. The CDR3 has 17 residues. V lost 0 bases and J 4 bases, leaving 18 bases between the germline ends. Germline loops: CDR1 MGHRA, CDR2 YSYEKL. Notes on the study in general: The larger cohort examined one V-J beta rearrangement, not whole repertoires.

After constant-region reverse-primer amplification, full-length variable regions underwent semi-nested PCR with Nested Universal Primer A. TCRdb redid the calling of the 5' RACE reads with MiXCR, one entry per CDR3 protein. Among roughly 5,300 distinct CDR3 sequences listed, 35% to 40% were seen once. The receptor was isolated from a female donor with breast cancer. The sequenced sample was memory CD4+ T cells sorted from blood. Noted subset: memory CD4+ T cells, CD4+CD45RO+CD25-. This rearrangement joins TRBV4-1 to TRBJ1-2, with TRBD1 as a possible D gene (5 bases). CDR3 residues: CASSQEIPRVDFYGYTF. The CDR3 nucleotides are TGCGCCAGCAGCCAAGAGATTCCCAGGGTTGATTTCTATGGCTACACCTTC.